This passage covers 14 T cell receptor beta chains from one sample sequenced in a study of blood T cells in healthy people across ages. Then a second PCR, running about 7 to 11 cycles, was carried out with a sample-barcoded 5' primer and a J-beta primer mix. TCRdb redid the calling of the 5' RACE reads with MiXCR, one entry per CDR3 protein. This sample carries about 700,000 distinct CDR3 sequences, about a third of them seen once, and the ten largest clones take 15%. The specimen was blood. These receptor sequences come from a woman aged 80 or over in good health.

Details on this clonotype: This may arise from a read error, as a much more abundant clone is one base away. The V and J genes are TRBV9 and TRBJ2-1; either TRBD1 or TRBD2 may supply D (5 bases each). V lost 3 bases to trimming and J lost 9 bases, with 16 bases between them. This CDR3 is 14 amino acids long. CDR1 and CDR2 (germline): SGDLS, YYNGEE. The CDR3 spells CASSGVWGSGEQFF. DNA of the CDR3: TGTGCCAGCAGCGGAGTTTGGGGGTCGGGTGAGCAGTTCTTC. The whole variable domain, filled in from reference TRBV9 and TRBJ2-1, reads DSGVTQTPKHLITATGQRVTLRCSPRSGDLSVYWYQQSLDQGLQFLIQYYNGEERAKGNILERFSAQQFPDLHSELNLSSLELGDSALYFCASSGVWGSGEQFFGPGTRLTVL.

CDR3 nucleotides: TGTGCCAGCAGCTTGTACGGGGCGAGGTACGAGCAGTACTTC. It is translated as CASSLYGARYEQYF. This rearrangement joins TRBV5-4 to TRBJ2-7, with D possibly being TRBD1 or TRBD2 (5 bases each). Trimming took off 1 base at V and 4 bases at J, with 12 bases between the two ends. There are 14 residues in the CDR3. CDR1 and CDR2 (germline): SGHNT, YYREEE (reference sequence).

A few counts support this clonotype. The chain has TRBV3-1 and TRBJ1-6, with D perhaps matching TRBD1 (5 bases). V dropped 2 bases and J dropped 7 bases, with 12 bases sitting between them. Germline V gene data show CDR1 as LGHDT and CDR2 as YNNKEL (reference sequence). The CDR3 totals 15 residues. CDR3 bases: TGTGCCAGCAGCCAACCGGGACGTCGCAATTCACCCCTCCACTTT. Translation: CASSQPGRRNSPLHF.

This clonotype appeared once. The CDR3 nucleotides are TGTGCCAGCAGTTTAGGGGGACAGGGGTTCAATCAGCCCCAGCATTTT. Amino acids: CASSLGGQGFNQPQHF. The chain recombines TRBV28 with TRBJ1-5; the match to TRBD1 covers 10 bases. The V segment lost 2 bases and the J segment 3 bases; nucleotides outside the gene matches: 4. The germline CDR1 and CDR2 sequences are MDHEN and SYDVKM. This CDR3 has 16 amino acids. Full variable domain (remainder filled in from reference TRBV28 and TRBJ1-5): DVKVTQSSRYLVKRTGEKVFLECVQDMDHENMFWYRQDPGLGLRLIYFSYDVKMKEKGDIPEGYSVSREKKERFSLILESASTNQTSMYLCASSLGGQGFNQPQHFGDGTRLSIL.

This clonotype was seen more than once but under ten times. J is TRBJ1-3 and V is TRBV7-9; D remains unclear. In germline, CDR1 is SEHNR, CDR2 FQNEAQ (reference sequence). This CDR3 is 13 amino acids long. V was trimmed by 10 bases and J by 2 bases, leaving 12 bases between them. CDR3 in amino acids: CATQDEAGNTIYF. The CDR3 DNA reads as TGTGCCACCCAGGACGAGGCTGGAAACACCATATATTTT. Full variable domain (missing parts from reference TRBV7-9 and TRBJ1-3): DTGVSQNPRHKITKRGQNVTFRCDPISEHNRLYWYRQTLGQGPEFLTYFQNEAQLEKSRLLSDRFSAERPKGSFSTLEIQRTEQGDSAMYLCATQDEAGNTIYFGEGSWLTVV.

The sample holds many counts of this clonotype. This chain uses TRBV6-1 with TRBJ2-3; TRBD1 agrees at 8 bases. The ends lost 6 bases at V and 3 bases at J; junction bases unmatched: 5. Germline CDR1 and CDR2: MNHNS and SASEGT. CDR3 length: 14 residues. CDR3 sequence (DNA): TGTGCCAGCAGGAAGACAGGGGCAACAGATACGCAGTATTTT. Its translation is CASRKTGATDTQYF.

This clonotype was observed many times. This chain joins TRBV9 and TRBJ2-1; 13 bases are a match to TRBD2. The CDR3 runs 17 residues. Per germline, CDR1 SGDLS and CDR2 YYNGEE. V dropped 4 bases and J dropped 5; count of bases not matched to a gene: 9. Here the CDR3 DNA reads TGTGCCAGCAGCTACGGACTAGCGGGGGCCACTGACAATGAGCAGTTCTTC. It is translated as CASSYGLAGATDNEQFF.

The chain uses TRBV15 and TRBJ2-2; no clear D. The CDR3 extends over 12 amino acids. CDR1 is LNHNV and CDR2 is YYDKDF in the germline V gene (reference sequence). Trimming took 5 bases from V and 4 from J, leaving 5 bases between them. CDR3 amino acids: CATSDRTGELFF. CDR3 bases: TGTGCCACCAGCGATCGCACCGGGGAGCTGTTTTTT. The full variable domain, its missing parts supplied by reference TRBV15 and TRBJ2-2, is DAMVIQNPRYQVTQFGKPVTLSCSQTLNHNVMYWYQQKSSQAPKLLFHYYDKDFNNEADTPDNFQSRRPNTSFCFLDIRSPGLGDTAMYLCATSDRTGELFFGEGSRLTVL.

In the case of this clonotype: This clone may be a read error of a much larger clone one base away. This sequence joins TRBV3-1 and TRBJ2-5; D is unclear. CDR1 LGHDT and CDR2 YNNKEL come from the germline V gene (reference sequence). V was trimmed by 0 bases and J by 11 bases, leaving 19 bases between them. This CDR3 has 15 residues. CDR3 sequence reads: CASSQDGNWRNEQYF. The CDR3 DNA sequence: TGTGCCAGCAGCCAAGATGGGAACTGGCGGAATGAGCAGTACTTC.

This clonotype was recorded many times. V gene TRBV4-2 combines with J gene TRBJ2-5; possibly TRBD2 for D (7 bases). The germline CDR1 and CDR2 sequences are LGHNA and YNFKEQ. V lost 5 bases to trimming and J lost 5 bases, with 12 bases between them. The CDR3 sequence is 13 residues long. CDR3 sequence: CASSSGGRETQYF. CDR3 coding DNA: TGTGCCAGCAGCTCCGGGGGGCGGGAGACCCAGTACTTC.

This clonotype showed up many times. The chain recombines TRBV20-1 with TRBJ1-2; 8 nucleotides agree with TRBD1. V shed 3 bases and J 1 base; nucleotides not matched to a gene: 4. Germline-derived CDR1 and CDR2 are DFQATT and SNEGSKA (reference sequence). This CDR3 has 14 residues. In DNA, the CDR3 is TGCAGTGCTAGGGACAGGGCTTTTAACTATGGCTACACCTTC. Translation: CSARDRAFNYGYTF.

The chain links TRBV3-1 to TRBJ2-7; D not certain. Germline CDR1 reads LGHDT; CDR2 reads YNNKEL (reference sequence). The CDR3 runs to 14 residues. Trimming removed 0 bases at V and 5 bases at J, with 11 bases between. DNA for the CDR3: TGTGCCAGCAGCCAAGACCTGGACCACCACGAGCAGTACTTC. The encoded protein is CASSQDLDHHEQYF.

V and J are TRBV2 and TRBJ2-3; no firm D call. The CDR3 totals 13 residues. Germline CDR1 SNHLY, CDR2 FYNNEI. Deletions cut 6 bases from V and 3 bases from J, with 10 bases between. The CDR3 loop reads CASSSRYTDTQYF. As DNA, the CDR3 is TGTGCCAGCAGCTCAAGGTATACAGATACGCAGTATTTT.

This clonotype has only a few counts. This chain links TRBV7-8 with TRBJ1-5; 11 nucleotides agree with TRBD1. V shed 5 bases and J 0 bases; nucleotides not matched to a gene: 9. This CDR3 has 18 amino acids. Germline values: CDR1 SGHVS, CDR2 FQNEAQ. CDR3 coding DNA: TGTGCCAGCAGCCCGAGGACAGGGGGCAGAATTAGCAATCAGCCCCAGCATTTT. It codes for CASSPRTGGRISNQPQHF.